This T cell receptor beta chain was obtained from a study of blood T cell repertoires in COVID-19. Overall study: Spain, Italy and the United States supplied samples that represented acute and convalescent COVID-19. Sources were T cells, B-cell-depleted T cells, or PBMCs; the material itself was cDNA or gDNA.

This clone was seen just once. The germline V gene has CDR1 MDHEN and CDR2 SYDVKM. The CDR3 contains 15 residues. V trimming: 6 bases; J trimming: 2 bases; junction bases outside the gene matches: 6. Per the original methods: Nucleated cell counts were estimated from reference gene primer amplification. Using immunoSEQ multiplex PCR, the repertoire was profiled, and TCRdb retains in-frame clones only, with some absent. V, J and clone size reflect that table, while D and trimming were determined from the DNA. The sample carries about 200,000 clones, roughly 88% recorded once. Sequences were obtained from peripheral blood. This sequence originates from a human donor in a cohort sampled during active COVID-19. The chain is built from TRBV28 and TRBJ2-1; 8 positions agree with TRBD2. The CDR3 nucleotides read TGTGCCAGCAGGTCTAGCGGGCCACCCTACAATGAGCAGTTCTTC. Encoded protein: CASRSSGPPYNEQFF. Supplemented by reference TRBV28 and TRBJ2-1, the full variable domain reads DVKVTQSSRYLVKRTGEKVFLECVQDMDHENMFWYRQDPGLGLRLIYFSYDVKMKEKGDIPEGYSVSREKKERFSLILESASTNQTSMYLCASRSSGPPYNEQFFGPGTRLTVL.